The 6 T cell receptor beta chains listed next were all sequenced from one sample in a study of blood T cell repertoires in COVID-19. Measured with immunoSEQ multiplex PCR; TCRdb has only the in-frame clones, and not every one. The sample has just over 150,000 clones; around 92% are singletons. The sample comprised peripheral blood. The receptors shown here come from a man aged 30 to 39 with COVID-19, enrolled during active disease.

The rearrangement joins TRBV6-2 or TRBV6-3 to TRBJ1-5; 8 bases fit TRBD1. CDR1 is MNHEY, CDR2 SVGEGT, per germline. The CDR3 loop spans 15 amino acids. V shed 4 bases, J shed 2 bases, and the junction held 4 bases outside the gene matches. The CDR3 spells CASSSDRGGNQPQHF. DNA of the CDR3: TGTGCCAGCAGTTCCGACAGGGGTGGCAATCAGCCCCAGCATTTT.

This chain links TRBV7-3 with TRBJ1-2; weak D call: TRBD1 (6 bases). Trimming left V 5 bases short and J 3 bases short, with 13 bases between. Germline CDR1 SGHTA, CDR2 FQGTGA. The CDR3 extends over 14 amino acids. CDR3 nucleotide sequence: TGTGCCAGCAGCGAAACAGGGTCAGACTATGGCTACACCTTC. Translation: CASSETGSDYGYTF.

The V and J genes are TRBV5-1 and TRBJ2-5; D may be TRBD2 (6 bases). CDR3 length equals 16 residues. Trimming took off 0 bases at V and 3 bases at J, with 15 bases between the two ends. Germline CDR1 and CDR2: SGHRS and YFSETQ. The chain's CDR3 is CASSLATRGMEETQYF. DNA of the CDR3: TGCGCCAGCAGCTTGGCTACCCGGGGGATGGAAGAGACCCAGTACTTC.

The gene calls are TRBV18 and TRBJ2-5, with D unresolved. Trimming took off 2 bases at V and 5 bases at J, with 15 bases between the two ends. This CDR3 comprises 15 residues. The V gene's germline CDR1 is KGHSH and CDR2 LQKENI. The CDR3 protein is CASSPRSTGGETQYF. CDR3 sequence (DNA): TGTGCCAGCTCACCAAGGAGTACCGGTGGGGAGACCCAGTACTTC.

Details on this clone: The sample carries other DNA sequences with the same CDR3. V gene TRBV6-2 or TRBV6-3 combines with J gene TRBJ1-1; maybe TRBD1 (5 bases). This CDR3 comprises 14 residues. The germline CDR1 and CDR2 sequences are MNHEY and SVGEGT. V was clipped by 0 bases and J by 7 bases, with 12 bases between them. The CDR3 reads CASSYSGGQGEAFF. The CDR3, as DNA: TGTGCCAGCAGTTACTCGGGAGGGCAGGGTGAAGCTTTCTTT.

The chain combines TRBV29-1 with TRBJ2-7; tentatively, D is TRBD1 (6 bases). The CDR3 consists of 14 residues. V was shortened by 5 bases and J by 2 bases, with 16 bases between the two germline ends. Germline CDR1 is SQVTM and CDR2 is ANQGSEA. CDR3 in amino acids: CSVTRSQGTYEQYF. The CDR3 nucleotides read TGCAGCGTTACCCGATCACAGGGTACCTACGAGCAGTACTTC.